A selection of T cell receptor beta chains follows, all from one sample in a study of cytomegalovirus exposure and HLA in healthy donors. Sequenced by immunoSEQ multiplex PCR; TCRdb stores in-frame clones only, minus some. The sample contains 200,000 or so clones, around 80% of which appear only once. Specimen: PBMCs. Every receptor here comes from a woman between 18 and 30 years old in good health and CMV-seropositive. Each CDR3 is given with its conserved first and last residue.

j_call: TRBJ2-2; cdr3_length: 18; v_call: TRBV4-2; cdr3_aa: CASSQAGTSGGLGGELFF
j_call: TRBJ2-7; cdr3_length: 14; v_call: TRBV7-2; cdr3_aa: CASPITRRVLKQYF
j_call: TRBJ1-5; cdr3_length: 13; v_call: TRBV19; cdr3_aa: CASGPLANQPQHF
j_call: TRBJ2-6; cdr3_length: 15; v_call: TRBV28; cdr3_aa: CASSRGQAPFDVLTF
j_call: TRBJ2-5; cdr3_length: 14; v_call: TRBV28; cdr3_aa: CASSFSASGGTQYF
j_call: TRBJ1-2; cdr3_length: 15; v_call: TRBV5-1; cdr3_aa: CASSWSWTGEGGYTF
j_call: TRBJ2-1; cdr3_length: 14; v_call: TRBV15; cdr3_aa: CATSRGTGSNEQFF
j_call: TRBJ1-1; cdr3_length: 11; v_call: TRBV19; cdr3_aa: CASNMNTEAFF
j_call: TRBJ2-5; cdr3_length: 14; v_call: TRBV15; cdr3_aa: CATSRDKGVETQYF
j_call: TRBJ1-1; cdr3_length: 14; v_call: TRBV27; cdr3_aa: CASSRQGARTEAFF
j_call: TRBJ2-3; cdr3_length: 17; v_call: TRBV28; cdr3_aa: CASSRGSSAGFTDTQYF
j_call: TRBJ2-2; cdr3_length: 13; v_call: TRBV9; cdr3_aa: CASRRGNTGELFF
j_call: TRBJ2-7; cdr3_length: 13; v_call: TRBV11-2; cdr3_aa: CASSLHRVYEQYF
j_call: TRBJ1-5; cdr3_length: 15; v_call: TRBV2; cdr3_aa: CASSEARHSNQPQHF
j_call: TRBJ2-3; cdr3_length: 17; v_call: TRBV6-4; cdr3_aa: CASSDSATSGGTDTQYF
j_call: TRBJ1-6; cdr3_length: 13; v_call: TRBV7-9; cdr3_aa: CASSPGGNSPLHF
j_call: TRBJ2-1; cdr3_length: 16; v_call: TRBV28; cdr3_aa: CASSLGGGGVPNEQFF
j_call: TRBJ1-3; cdr3_length: 15; v_call: TRBV14; cdr3_aa: CASSQDRTERNTIYF
j_call: TRBJ1-2; cdr3_length: 13; v_call: TRBV29-1; cdr3_aa: CSVERGQGYGYTF
j_call: TRBJ2-5; cdr3_length: 16; v_call: TRBV10-3; cdr3_aa: CAISEGVRGSEETQYF
j_call: TRBJ1-5; cdr3_length: 15; v_call: TRBV7-2; cdr3_aa: CASSAQGAWNQPQHF
j_call: TRBJ1-4; cdr3_length: 17; v_call: TRBV7-8; cdr3_aa: CASSSTGAYATNEKLFF
j_call: TRBJ2-3; cdr3_length: 14; v_call: TRBV14; cdr3_aa: CASSLAGSTDTQYF
j_call: TRBJ1-2; cdr3_length: 18; v_call: TRBV4-3; cdr3_aa: CASSQVGFIGTGSYGYTF
j_call: TRBJ1-5; cdr3_length: 15; v_call: TRBV7-9; cdr3_aa: CASSLRGGSNQPQHF
j_call: TRBJ1-1; cdr3_length: 14; v_call: TRBV2; cdr3_aa: CASKPGGGYTEAFF
j_call: TRBJ2-2; cdr3_length: 13; v_call: TRBV29-1; cdr3_aa: CSVGGENTGELFF
j_call: TRBJ1-6; cdr3_length: 16; v_call: TRBV9; cdr3_aa: CASSRSGSSYNSPLHF
j_call: TRBJ2-2; cdr3_length: 15; v_call: TRBV11-1; cdr3_aa: CASSFGTGRTGELFF
j_call: TRBJ1-4; cdr3_length: 16; v_call: TRBV19; cdr3_aa: CASSPTGDSPNEKLFF
j_call: TRBJ2-1; cdr3_length: 15; v_call: TRBV7-9; cdr3_aa: CASSESGGALDEQFF
j_call: TRBJ1-2; cdr3_length: 15; v_call: TRBV5-1; cdr3_aa: CASSIETGTSYGYTF
j_call: TRBJ1-2; cdr3_length: 15; v_call: TRBV7-9; cdr3_aa: CASSLDREASYGYTF
j_call: TRBJ2-3; cdr3_length: 16; v_call: TRBV4-2; cdr3_aa: CASSQESSGGPDTQYF
j_call: TRBJ2-4; cdr3_length: 15; v_call: TRBV28; cdr3_aa: CASSPRDRVLGSQYF